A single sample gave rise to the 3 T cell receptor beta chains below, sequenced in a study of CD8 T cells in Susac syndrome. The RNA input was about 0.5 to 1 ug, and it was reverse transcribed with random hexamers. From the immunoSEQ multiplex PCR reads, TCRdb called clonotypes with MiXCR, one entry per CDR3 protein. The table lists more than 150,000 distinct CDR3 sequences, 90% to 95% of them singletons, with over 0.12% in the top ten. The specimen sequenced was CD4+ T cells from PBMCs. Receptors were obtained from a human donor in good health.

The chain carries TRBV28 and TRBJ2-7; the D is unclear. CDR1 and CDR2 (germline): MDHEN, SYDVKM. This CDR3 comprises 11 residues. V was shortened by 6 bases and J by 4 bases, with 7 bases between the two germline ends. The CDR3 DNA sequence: TGTGCCAGCAGCGCCCGATACGAGCAGTACTTC. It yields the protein CASSARYEQYF.

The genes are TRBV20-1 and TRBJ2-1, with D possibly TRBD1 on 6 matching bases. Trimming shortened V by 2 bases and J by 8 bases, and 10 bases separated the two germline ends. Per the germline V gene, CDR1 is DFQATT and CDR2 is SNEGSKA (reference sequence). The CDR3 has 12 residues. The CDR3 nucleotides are TGCAGTGCTAGAAAACAGGGACATGAGCAGTTCTTC. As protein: CSARKQGHEQFF.

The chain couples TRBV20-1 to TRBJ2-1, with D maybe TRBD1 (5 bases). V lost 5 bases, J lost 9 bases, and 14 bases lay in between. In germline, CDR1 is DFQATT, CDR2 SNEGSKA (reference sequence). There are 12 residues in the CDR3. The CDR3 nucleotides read TGCAGTGCTGAACCCCAGGGCGGTGAGCAGTTCTTC. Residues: CSAEPQGGEQFF.